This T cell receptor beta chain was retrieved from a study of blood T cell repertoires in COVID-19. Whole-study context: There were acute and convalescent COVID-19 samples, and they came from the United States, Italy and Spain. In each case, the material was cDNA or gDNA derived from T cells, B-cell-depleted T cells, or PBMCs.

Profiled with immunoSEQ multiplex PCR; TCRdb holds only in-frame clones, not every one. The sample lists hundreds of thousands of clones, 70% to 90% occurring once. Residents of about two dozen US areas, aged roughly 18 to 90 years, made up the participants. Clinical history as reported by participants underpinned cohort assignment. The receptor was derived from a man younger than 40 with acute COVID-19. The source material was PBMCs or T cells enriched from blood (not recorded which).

The CDR3 sequence: CSASRGGASYNEQFF. CDR3 nucleotide sequence: TGCAGTGCTAGTCGTGGGGGGGCCTCCTACAATGAGCAGTTCTTC. The J gene is TRBJ2-1, the V gene TRBV20-1; D possibly corresponds to TRBD2 (7 bases). Trimming left V 3 bases short and J 0 bases short, with 12 bases between. Germline CDR1 DFQATT, CDR2 SNEGSKA (reference sequence). There are 15 residues in the CDR3.